This T cell receptor beta chain was sequenced during a study of blood T cell repertoires in COVID-19 (dated by TCRdb to about 2020). Regarding the study in general: Samples covering the acute and convalescent phases of COVID-19 were provided by collaborators in the United States, Italy and Spain. The material from the prospective study consisted of cDNA or gDNA derived from T cells, B-cell-depleted T cells, or PBMCs. Deeply sampled blood TCRbeta repertoires from subjects exposed to, actively infected with, or recovered from COVID-19 were included in the dataset. The repertoires were released in a freely available public database intended as a resource for research on the immune response to SARS-CoV-2. The samples were drawn from the first 160 participants of the ongoing ImmuneRACE study and from 1,254 subjects provided by 6 global collaborators. The sample metadata nearly always contained a de-identified subject ID, COVID-19 status, age in years and sex. Where available, HLA class I and class II types were taken from metadata supplied by the sample provider and were not determined by assay-based typing.

CDR1 and CDR2 are read off the germline V gene as MNHEY and SVGAGI. V loses 4 bases of germline sequence and J loses 0 bases, and the interval between the two ends is 9 bases. The CDR3 covers 14 residues, taking in both the cysteine and the phenylalanine. CDR3 DNA is the only sequence kept; it has 42 bases, read in frame from the first base. TCRbeta CDR3 regions were amplified from genomic DNA by means of the immunoSEQ Assay, a bias-controlled multiplex PCR. The study's own analysis went as follows. Nucleated cell counts per sample were estimated from amplification of reference gene primers within the assay. To quantify the absolute abundance of each unique TCRbeta CDR3 rearrangement, sequence reads were collapsed and filtered. For each sample, productive Simpson clonality was calculated as the square root of Simpson's diversity index across productive rearrangements. The clones in this table, taken by TCRdb from immuneACCESS, are in-frame only. Not every clone is retained; where verified, under half of the shortfall comes from an unresolved V gene, and the cause of the rest is unknown. The DNA was the basis for D and trimming; V, J and clone size are from that table. A total of 200,000 to 250,000 clones appear in this sample, under 90% of them only once. The ten largest account for about 20% of the sample.

Collaborating institutions collected whole blood in K2EDTA tubes following their own protocols. For TCRbeta analysis, collaborator samples were shipped as frozen whole blood, as isolated PBMCs, or as DNA extracted from either sample type. The full study reports these points: Clinical and demographic metadata were provided uncurated, with the amount varying by source and participant.

This clone has a single count. It lacks a known antigen. No much larger clonotype is one base removed from it; base qualities were not supplied. The chain is assembled from TRBV6-5 and TRBJ1-1, with TRBD1 tentatively as D gene (6 bases match). This TCR derives from a man aged 25 to 40 with active or convalescent COVID-19. Sequenced material: peripheral blood. The DNA sequence is given as TGTGCCAGCAGTTTCGGGACATTGAACACTGAAGCTTTCTTT. The translation is CASSFGTLNTEAFF.